This T cell receptor beta chain stems from a study of neoadjuvant anti-PD-1 for oral cavity cancer. Study information: Non-progressing patients received a fourth nivolumab dose near day 43, then surgery on days 50-56.

Survey sequencing of tumors mostly used around 5 ug DNA, two replicates. The assay was immunoSEQ multiplex PCR, and TCRdb's table has in-frame clones only and misses some. The profile shows about 12,000 clones, roughly 60% of them singletons. V dropped 0 bases and J dropped 4 bases, with 9 bases sitting between them. CDR3 length equals 14 residues. Germline V CDR1 and CDR2: PRHDT, FYEKMQ (reference sequence). The rearrangement joins TRBV13 to TRBJ1-1, with unresolved D. Sequenced material: tumor tissue, taken before nivolumab (anti-PD-1) treatment. This clonotype was obtained from a person aged 35-79 years with oral cavity squamous cell carcinoma. The donor label of this sample is uncertain. CDR3 sequence reads: CASSLGPASTEAFF. CDR3 in DNA: TGTGCCAGCAGCTTAGGACCCGCGAGCACTGAAGCTTTCTTT.